This record covers a single T cell receptor (beta chain). Antigen: not known. The data derive from a study of cytomegalovirus exposure and HLA in healthy donors. As for the study in general: Later, an analysis reported that the 130 or so validation repertoires had used the same platform as the roughly 720 first-cohort repertoires.

Whole-study findings and limits: Many donors shared some public TCRs, even though most TCR sequences were rare.

While the first cohort had 650 to 850 subjects, the donors belonged to the separate validation cohort of roughly 130 subjects. TCRdb's copy holds only in-frame clones and misses some; the assay was immunoSEQ multiplex PCR. The sample has approximately 88,000 clones, roughly 83% seen once. J gave up 2 bases and V 3 bases, and 7 bases lay outside the gene matches. This CDR3 is 16 amino acids long. Germline V CDR1 and CDR2: SGDLS, YYNGEE. The receptor comes from a woman aged 18-29 years in good health and CMV-seropositive. This chain connects TRBV9 to TRBJ2-3, with 9 bases aligning to TRBD2. The sequencing sample was made of PBMCs. Written as DNA, the CDR3 is TGTGCCAGCAGCGAAACTCTAGCGGGGAACACAGATACGCAGTATTTT. Its protein product is CASSETLAGNTDTQYF.